Given below is one T cell receptor beta chain in context. The source of the sample is a study of blood T cell repertoires in COVID-19. On the study more broadly: Sources were T cells, B-cell-depleted T cells, or PBMCs; the material itself was cDNA or gDNA.

Germline loops: CDR1 MNHEY, CDR2 SVGAGI. This CDR3 is built from 14 residues. V was pared by 7 bases and J by 7 bases, with 19 bases between. Original processing methods: Nucleated cell counts were estimated from reference gene primer amplification. TCRdb's copy holds only in-frame clones and misses some; the assay was immunoSEQ multiplex PCR. The D gene and trimming were derived from the DNA, and the V and J assignments and clone size from that table. The data hold about 85,000 clones, with about 80% observed a single time. Source material: peripheral blood. This TCR was sampled from a man aged 60 to 75 with acute or convalescent COVID-19. The chain links TRBV6-5 to TRBJ1-1; D is possibly TRBD1 (6 bases). The CDR3 DNA follows: TGTGCCAGCACCCTAAGCGGGGGGCGAGGTGAAGCTTTCTTT. Its protein product is CASTLSGGRGEAFF.